The 5 T cell receptor beta chains listed next were all sequenced from one sample in a study of cytomegalovirus exposure and HLA in healthy donors. PCR employed 60 Vbeta and 13 Jbeta primers. Produced via immunoSEQ multiplex PCR; TCRdb's table is partial and in-frame only. The profile covers some 110,000 clones, with 65% to 75% appearing a single time and about 4% taken by the ten largest. Sample: PBMCs. The receptors were gathered from a woman in her forties or fifties in good health and CMV-seropositive.

The chain combines TRBV4-3 with TRBJ2-5, with 10 bases aligning to TRBD2. After removal of 4 bases from V and 3 bases from J, the junction contained 14 bases not matched to a gene. The CDR3 contains 18 residues. From germline, CDR1 is LGHNA and CDR2 YSLEER. The CDR3 nucleotides read TGCGCCAGCAGCCCAGGGGCTAGCGGGGGCCTACTAGAAGAGACCCAGTACTTC. It yields the protein CASSPGASGGLLEETQYF.

This clone was seen only once. The chain carries TRBV29-1 and TRBJ2-6; tentatively, D is TRBD1 (6 bases). The CDR3 sequence is 13 residues long. Germline V CDR1 and CDR2: SQVTM, ANQGSEA. V was pared by 7 bases and J by 2 bases, with 9 bases between. The CDR3 reads CSATGPGANVLTF. The DNA of the CDR3 is TGCAGCGCGACAGGCCCTGGGGCCAACGTCCTGACTTTC.

This clone was observed a single time. J is TRBJ2-5 and V is TRBV5-1, with D tentatively TRBD2 (6 bases). The CDR3 covers 13 residues. Germline CDR1 and CDR2: SGHRS and YFSETQ. Trimming took off 4 bases at V and 2 bases at J, with 9 bases between the two ends. The CDR3 spells CASSPSVQETQYF. For the CDR3, the DNA is TGCGCCAGCAGCCCTAGCGTACAAGAGACCCAGTACTTC. The full variable domain, completed using reference TRBV5-1 and TRBJ2-5, is KAGVTQTPRYLIKTRGQQVTLSCSPISGHRSVSWYQQTPGQGLQFLFEYFSETQRNKGNFPGRFSGRQFSNSRSEMNVSTLELGDSALYLCASSPSVQETQYFGPGTRLLVL.

The V gene is TRBV7-8, the J gene TRBJ1-4, with no clear D. V lost 5 bases and J 8 bases, leaving 12 bases between the germline ends. The CDR3 covers 13 residues. Germline CDR1 SGHVS, CDR2 FQNEAQ. The CDR3 region has the DNA TGTGCCAGCAGCCCAGGCGGGTACGAAAAACTGTTTTTT. Its protein is CASSPGGYEKLFF.

Only a few counts were recorded for this clone. The chain combines TRBV19 with TRBJ1-1; the match to TRBD1 covers 7 bases. Trimming removed 4 bases from V and 4 bases from J; junction bases left unmatched: 3. In germline, CDR1 is LNHDA, CDR2 SQIVND (reference sequence). The CDR3 sequence is 13 residues long. The CDR3 protein is CASSRAGGTEAFF. Written as DNA, the CDR3 is TGTGCCAGTAGTAGGGCAGGGGGCACTGAAGCTTTCTTT. The full variable domain, completed using reference TRBV19 and TRBJ1-1, is DGGITQSPKYLFRKEGQNVTLSCEQNLNHDAMYWYRQDPGQGLRLIYYSQIVNDFQKGDIAEGYSVSREKKESFPLTVTSAQKNPTAFYLCASSRAGGTEAFFGQGTRLTVV.